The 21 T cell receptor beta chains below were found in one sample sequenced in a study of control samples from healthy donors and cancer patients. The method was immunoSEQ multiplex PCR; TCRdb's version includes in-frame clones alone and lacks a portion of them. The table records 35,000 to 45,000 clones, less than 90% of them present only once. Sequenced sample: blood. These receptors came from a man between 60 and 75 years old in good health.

Here the CDR3 reads CASSPRPGLIEEKLFF. CDR3 nucleotides: TGTGCCAGCAGTCCTCGGCCGGGGCTTATCGAGGAAAAACTGTTTTTT. The rearrangement joins TRBV27 to TRBJ1-4, with D maybe TRBD1 (5 bases). The germline V gene encodes CDR1 MNHEY and CDR2 SMNVEV (reference sequence). There are 16 residues in the CDR3. V lost 5 bases and J lost 8, with 21 bases in between.

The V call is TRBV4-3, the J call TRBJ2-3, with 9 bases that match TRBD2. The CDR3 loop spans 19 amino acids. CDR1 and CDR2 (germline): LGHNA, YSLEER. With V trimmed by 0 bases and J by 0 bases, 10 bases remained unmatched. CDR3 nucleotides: TGCGCCAGCAGCCAAGATCGCCTAGCGGGGAACCCTAGCACAGATACGCAGTATTTT. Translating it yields CASSQDRLAGNPSTDTQYF.

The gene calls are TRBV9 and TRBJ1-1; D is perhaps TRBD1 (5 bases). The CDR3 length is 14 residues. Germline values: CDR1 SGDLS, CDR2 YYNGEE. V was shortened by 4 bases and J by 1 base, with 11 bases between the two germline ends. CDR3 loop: CASSLGHGNTEAFF. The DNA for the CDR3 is TGTGCCAGCAGCCTGGGGCACGGGAACACTGAAGCTTTCTTT.

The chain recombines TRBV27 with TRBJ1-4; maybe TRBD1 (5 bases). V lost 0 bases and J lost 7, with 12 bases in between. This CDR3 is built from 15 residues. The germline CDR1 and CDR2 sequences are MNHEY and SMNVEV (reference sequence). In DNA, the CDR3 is TGTGCCAGCAGTTTATCGTGGACAACACGTGAAAAACTGTTTTTT. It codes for CASSLSWTTREKLFF.

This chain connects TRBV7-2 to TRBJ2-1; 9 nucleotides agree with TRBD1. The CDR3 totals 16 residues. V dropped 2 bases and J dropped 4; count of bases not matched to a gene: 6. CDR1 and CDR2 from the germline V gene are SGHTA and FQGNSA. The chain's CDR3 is CASSLPTGGSYNEQFF. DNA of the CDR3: TGTGCCAGCAGCTTACCCACAGGGGGCAGTTACAATGAGCAGTTCTTC.

The CDR3 DNA follows: TGTGCCAGCAGCGGAAGGGAAAAACTGTTTTTT. Protein product: CASSGREKLFF. The gene calls are TRBV21-1 and TRBJ1-4. TRBV21-1 is labeled a pseudogene. The CDR3 length is 11 residues.

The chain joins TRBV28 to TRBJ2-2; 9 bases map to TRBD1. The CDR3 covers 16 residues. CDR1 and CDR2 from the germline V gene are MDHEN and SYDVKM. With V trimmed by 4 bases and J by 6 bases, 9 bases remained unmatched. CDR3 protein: CASSSPGQGWSGELFF. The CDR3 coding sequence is TGTGCCAGCAGTTCTCCGGGACAGGGTTGGTCCGGGGAGCTGTTTTTT.

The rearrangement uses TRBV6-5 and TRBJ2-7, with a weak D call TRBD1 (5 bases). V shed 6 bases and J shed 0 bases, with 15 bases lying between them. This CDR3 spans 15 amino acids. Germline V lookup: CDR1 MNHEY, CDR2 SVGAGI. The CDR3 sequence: CASSLDRGPSYEQYF. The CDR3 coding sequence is TGTGCCAGCAGCCTGGATAGGGGCCCCTCCTACGAGCAGTACTTC.

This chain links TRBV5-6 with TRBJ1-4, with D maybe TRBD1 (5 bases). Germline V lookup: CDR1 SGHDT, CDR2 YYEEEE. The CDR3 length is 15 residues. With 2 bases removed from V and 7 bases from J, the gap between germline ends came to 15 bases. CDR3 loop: CASSLVGRRGEKLFF. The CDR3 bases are TGTGCCAGCAGCTTAGTGGGGCGGAGAGGTGAAAAACTGTTTTTT.

CDR3 DNA sequence: TGTGCCAGCAGCTTGGCACAGATCAATTCACCCCTCCACTTT. It yields the protein CASSLAQINSPLHF. V usage is TRBV7-2 and J usage is TRBJ1-6; D unclear. This CDR3 has 14 amino acids. V lost 3 bases to trimming and J lost 7 bases, with 10 bases between them. Germline CDR1 and CDR2: SGHTA and FQGNSA.

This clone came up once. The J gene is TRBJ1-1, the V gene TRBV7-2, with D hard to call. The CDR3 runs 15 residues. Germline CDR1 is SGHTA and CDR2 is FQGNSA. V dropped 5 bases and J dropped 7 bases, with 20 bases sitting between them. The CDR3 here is CASSTTGLSSVEAFF. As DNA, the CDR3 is TGTGCCAGCAGCACGACCGGCTTGTCTTCTGTTGAAGCTTTCTTT.

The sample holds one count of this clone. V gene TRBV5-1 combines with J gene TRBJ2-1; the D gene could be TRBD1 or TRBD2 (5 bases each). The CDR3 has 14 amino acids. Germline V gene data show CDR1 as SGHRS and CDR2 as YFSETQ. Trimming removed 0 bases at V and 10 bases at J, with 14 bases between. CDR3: CASSLGPGPPEQFF. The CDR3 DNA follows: TGCGCCAGCAGCTTGGGACCGGGGCCTCCAGAGCAGTTCTTC.

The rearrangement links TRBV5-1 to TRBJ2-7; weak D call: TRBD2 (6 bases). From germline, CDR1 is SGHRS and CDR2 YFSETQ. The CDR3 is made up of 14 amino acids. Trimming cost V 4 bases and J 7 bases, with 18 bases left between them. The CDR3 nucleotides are TGCGCCAGCAGCCACCCCGGCCGGGAGAAGGAGCAGTACTTC. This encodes CASSHPGREKEQYF.

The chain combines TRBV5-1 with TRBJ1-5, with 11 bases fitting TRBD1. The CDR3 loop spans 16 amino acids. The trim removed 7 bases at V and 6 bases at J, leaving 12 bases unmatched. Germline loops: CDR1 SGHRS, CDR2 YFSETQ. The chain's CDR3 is CASQIRRDRGTQPQHF. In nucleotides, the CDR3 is TGCGCCAGCCAAATAAGAAGGGACAGGGGGACTCAGCCCCAGCATTTT. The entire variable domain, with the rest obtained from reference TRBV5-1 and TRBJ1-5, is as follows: KAGVTQTPRYLIKTRGQQVTLSCSPISGHRSVSWYQQTPGQGLQFLFEYFSETQRNKGNFPGRFSGRQFSNSRSEMNVSTLELGDSALYLCASQIRRDRGTQPQHFGDGTRLSIL.

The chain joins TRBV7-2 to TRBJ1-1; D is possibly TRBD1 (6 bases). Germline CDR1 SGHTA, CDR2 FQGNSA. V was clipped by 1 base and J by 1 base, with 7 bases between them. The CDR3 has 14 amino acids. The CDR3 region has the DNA TGTGCCAGCAGCTTAGTACAGGGGAACACTGAAGCTTTCTTT. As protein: CASSLVQGNTEAFF.

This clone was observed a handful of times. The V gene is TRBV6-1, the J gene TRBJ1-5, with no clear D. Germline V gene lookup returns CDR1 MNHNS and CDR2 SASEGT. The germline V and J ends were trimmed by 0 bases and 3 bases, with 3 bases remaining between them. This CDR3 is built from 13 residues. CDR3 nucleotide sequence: TGTGCCAGCAGTGAAGCCTACAATCAGCCCCAGCATTTT. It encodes CASSEAYNQPQHF.

The CDR3 here is CSAQPGGRTEAFF. The CDR3, as DNA: TGCAGCGCCCAGCCGGGGGGGAGAACTGAAGCTTTCTTT. This rearrangement joins TRBV29-1 to TRBJ1-1; tentative D call: TRBD1 (5 bases). Per the germline V gene, CDR1 is SQVTM and CDR2 is ANQGSEA. The CDR3 extends over 13 amino acids. The germline V and J ends were trimmed by 7 bases and 5 bases, with 17 bases remaining between them.

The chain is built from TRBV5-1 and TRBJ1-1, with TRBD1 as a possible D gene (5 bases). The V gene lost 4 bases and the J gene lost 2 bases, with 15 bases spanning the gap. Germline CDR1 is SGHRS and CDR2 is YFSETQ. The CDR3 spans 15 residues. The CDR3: CASSKDGTANTEAFF. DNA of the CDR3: TGCGCCAGCAGCAAAGACGGGACGGCTAACACTGAAGCTTTCTTT.

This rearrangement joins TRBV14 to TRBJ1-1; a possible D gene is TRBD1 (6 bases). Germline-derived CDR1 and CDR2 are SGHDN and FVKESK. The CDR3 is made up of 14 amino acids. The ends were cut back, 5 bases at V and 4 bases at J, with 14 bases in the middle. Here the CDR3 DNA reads TGTGCCAGCAGCGCGCAGGGGTTTGGCACTGAAGCTTTCTTT. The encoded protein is CASSAQGFGTEAFF.

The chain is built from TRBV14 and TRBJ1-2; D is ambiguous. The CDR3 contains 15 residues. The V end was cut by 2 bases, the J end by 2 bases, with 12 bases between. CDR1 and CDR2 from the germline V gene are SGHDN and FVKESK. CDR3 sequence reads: CASSQQVGRNYGYTF. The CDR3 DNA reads TGTGCCAGCAGCCAACAGGTCGGGAGGAACTATGGCTACACCTTC.

The CDR3 loop is CASSLVPQETQYF. The CDR3 nucleotides read TGCGCCAGCAGCTTGGTCCCCCAAGAGACCCAGTACTTC. The chain couples TRBV5-1 to TRBJ2-5; the D is unclear. The CDR3 sequence is 13 residues long. Germline V gene sequence: CDR1 SGHRS, CDR2 YFSETQ. V lost 0 bases and J lost 1, with 4 bases in between.